The subject of this entry is one T cell receptor beta chain. Antigen specificity is unknown. Time point reported: blood from clinic visit 5 months post-surgery; TSC patient then seizure free. The sample comes from a study of brain T cells in children with intractable seizures. The study's findings and limits: Viral specificity was inferred only from CDR3 similarity; HCMV serostatus was unknown.

V was trimmed by 7 bases and J by 6 bases, leaving 13 bases between them. The CDR3 totals 11 residues. The germline V gene encodes CDR1 GTSNPN and CDR2 SVGIG (reference sequence). The repertoire was sequenced with immunoSEQ multiplex PCR; TCRdb's copy has only in-frame clones and lacks some. Among about 340,000 clones, 93% were seen once, and the ten largest hold approximately 5%. The chain is built from TRBV30 and TRBJ2-7; D is possibly TRBD2 (5 bases). This clonotype was sampled from a boy younger than two with tuberous sclerosis and intractable seizures. Here the sequenced sample was peripheral blood, taken roughly 5 months after surgery. The CDR3 sequence is CASEYRGEQYF. The DNA for the CDR3 is TGTGCCTCGGAGTATCGGGGCGAGCAGTACTTC.